This T cell receptor beta chain was found in a study of blood T cell repertoires in COVID-19. The wider study: There were acute and convalescent COVID-19 samples, and they came from the United States, Italy and Spain. Sources were T cells, B-cell-depleted T cells, or PBMCs; the material itself was cDNA or gDNA.

In the study's own analysis: By means of reference gene primer amplification, nucleated cell counts were estimated. Clones were sequenced by immunoSEQ multiplex PCR, and TCRdb holds only the in-frame ones, with some missing. For V, J and clone size, that table is used; D and trimming come from the DNA. The repertoire holds roughly 100,000 clones, approximately 80% seen once, with roughly 14% in the top ten. Specimen: peripheral blood. This TCR was sampled from a woman older than 75 with acute or convalescent COVID-19.

The CDR3 region has the DNA TGTGCCACCAGCAGAGGGGTCGGGGAACCACCAGATACGCAGTATTTT. This translates into CATSRGVGEPPDTQYF. This rearrangement joins TRBV15 to TRBJ2-3; D is perhaps TRBD2 (5 bases). Germline V CDR1 and CDR2: LNHNV, YYDKDF (reference sequence). V gave up 1 base and J gave up 4 bases, with 15 bases separating them. There are 16 residues in the CDR3. The whole variable domain, filled in from reference TRBV15 and TRBJ2-3, reads DAMVIQNPRYQVTQFGKPVTLSCSQTLNHNVMYWYQQKSSQAPKLLFHYYDKDFNNEADTPDNFQSRRPNTSFCFLDIRSPGLGDTAMYLCATSRGVGEPPDTQYFGPGTRLTVL.